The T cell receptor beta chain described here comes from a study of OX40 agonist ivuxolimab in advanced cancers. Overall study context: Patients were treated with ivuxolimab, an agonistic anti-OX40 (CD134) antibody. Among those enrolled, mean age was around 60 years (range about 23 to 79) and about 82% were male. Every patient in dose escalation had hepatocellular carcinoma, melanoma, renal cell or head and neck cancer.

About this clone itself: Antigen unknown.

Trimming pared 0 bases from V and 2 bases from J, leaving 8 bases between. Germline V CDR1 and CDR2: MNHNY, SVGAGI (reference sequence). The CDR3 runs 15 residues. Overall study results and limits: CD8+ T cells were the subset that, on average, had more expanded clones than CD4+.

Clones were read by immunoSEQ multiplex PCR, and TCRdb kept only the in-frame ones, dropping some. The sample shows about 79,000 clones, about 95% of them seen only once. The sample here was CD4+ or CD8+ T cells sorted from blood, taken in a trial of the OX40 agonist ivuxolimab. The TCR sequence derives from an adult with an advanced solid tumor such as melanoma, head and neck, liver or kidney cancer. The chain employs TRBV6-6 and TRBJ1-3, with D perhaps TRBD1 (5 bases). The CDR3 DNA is TGTGCCAGCAGTTACTCGGGGGGGACTGGAAACACCATATATTTT. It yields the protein CASSYSGGTGNTIYF.